The 22 T cell receptor beta chains reported below all come from one sample, sequenced in a study of regulatory T cells in long-lasting Graves disease. Time point given: newly diagnosed GD, antithyroid drugs for less than 3 months. RNA isolated from PBMCs was used to make the TCR library. Both iRepertoire HTBI primers and Arm-PCR of CDR3 regions were used to build the TCR beta libraries. TCRdb reanalysed the multiplex PCR reads using MiXCR and keeps one entry per CDR3 protein. The profile shows 680,000 or so distinct CDR3 sequences, 16% of them singletons. These data were also reused for a study on T cells in Graves' hyperthyroidism and ophthalmopathy.

Here the sequenced sample was peripheral blood mononuclear cells (PBMCs), taken at new diagnosis, from a patient treated with antithyroid drugs. These receptors originate from a woman aged 25 to 39 with Graves disease.

The sample holds a few counts of this clonotype. This chain's CDR3 is CASSLGYTSETGETQYF. CDR3 DNA sequence: TGTGCCAGCAGCTTAGGGTATACTAGCGAAACTGGAGAGACCCAGTACTTC. The chain uses TRBV7-9 and TRBJ2-5; TRBD2 matches at 7 bases. V shed 1 base, J shed 4 bases, and the junction held 12 bases outside the gene matches. In germline, CDR1 is SEHNR, CDR2 FQNEAQ (reference sequence). This CDR3 is built from 17 residues.

This chain links TRBV18 with TRBJ1-5; no firm D call. Trimming cost V 6 bases and J 1 base, with 10 bases left between them. The germline gives CDR1 KGHSH, CDR2 LQKENI. This CDR3 is 14 amino acids long. This chain's CDR3 is CASSLDLSNQPQHF. CDR3 DNA: TGTGCCAGCTCTTTGGACTTGAGCAATCAGCCCCAGCATTTT.

In its sample, this clonotype was seen a few times. The rearrangement uses TRBV27 and TRBJ2-1, with D perhaps matching TRBD2 (6 bases). CDR1 is MNHEY, CDR2 SMNVEV, per germline (reference sequence). The CDR3 totals 15 residues. V was cut by 4 bases and J by 3 bases, with 13 bases left in between. In nucleotides, the CDR3 is TGTGCCAGCAGTTCGATGGAGGGCCTCTACAATGAGCAGTTCTTC. Its translation is CASSSMEGLYNEQFF.

This chain connects TRBV5-1 to TRBJ1-6; D not resolved. CDR1 is SGHRS, CDR2 YFSETQ, per germline. The CDR3 loop spans 12 amino acids. With 4 bases removed from V and 11 bases from J, the gap between germline ends came to 10 bases. The CDR3 protein is CASSLAGAPLHF. The CDR3 region has the DNA TGCGCCAGCAGCCTCGCTGGGGCACCCCTCCACTTT.

This clonotype was recorded a few times. The V gene is TRBV24-1, the J gene TRBJ2-7, with 7 bases matching TRBD1. The CDR3 contains 15 residues. Trimming took 3 bases from V and 2 from J; bases not matched to a gene: 6. Germline CDR1 KGHDR, CDR2 SFDVKD. CDR3 bases: TGTGCCACCAGTGATCAGGACAGGCCTCCCTACGAGCAGTACTTC. This translates into CATSDQDRPPYEQYF.

The sample holds many counts of this clonotype. The chain employs TRBV12-3 or TRBV12-4 and TRBJ1-5; possibly TRBD1 for D (5 bases). V was cut by 3 bases and J by 7 bases, with 10 bases left in between. The CDR3 is made up of 13 amino acids. CDR3: CASSFGAGQPQHF. DNA of the CDR3: TGTGCCAGCAGTTTTGGGGCGGGGCAGCCCCAGCATTTT.

The table lists this clonotype with a few counts. The V gene is TRBV10-3, the J gene TRBJ2-7; D is tentatively TRBD1 or TRBD2 (5 bases each). The CDR3 sequence is 13 residues long. The V gene lost 10 bases and the J gene lost 7 bases, with 20 bases spanning the gap. Germline-derived CDR1 and CDR2 are ENHRY and SYGVKD. As DNA, the CDR3 is TGTGCCACCAGAGGGGTGGGGAACGGAGAGCAGTACTTC. It specifies CATRGVGNGEQYF.

The chain links TRBV9 to TRBJ2-5; D assignment may be TRBD1 or TRBD2 (5 bases each). The length of the CDR3 is 15 residues. Germline CDR1 is SGDLS and CDR2 is YYNGEE. The germline V and J ends were trimmed by 4 bases and 2 bases, with 15 bases remaining between them. The CDR3 loop is CASSPRDGIQETQYF. CDR3 nucleotides: TGTGCCAGCAGCCCGAGGGACGGAATTCAAGAGACCCAGTACTTC. The whole variable domain, remainder taken from reference TRBV9 and TRBJ2-5, is DSGVTQTPKHLITATGQRVTLRCSPRSGDLSVYWYQQSLDQGLQFLIQYYNGEERAKGNILERFSAQQFPDLHSELNLSSLELGDSALYFCASSPRDGIQETQYFGPGTRLLVL.

This clonotype was seen at least ten times. This sequence joins TRBV5-1 and TRBJ2-3, with 12 bases fitting TRBD2. This CDR3 has 15 amino acids. CDR1 SGHRS and CDR2 YFSETQ come from the germline V gene. The V and J ends lost 0 bases and 7 bases, in that order; junction bases with no gene match: 3. In DNA form, the CDR3 reads TGCGCCAGCAGCTTGGGACTAGCGGGAGTTTATACGCAGTATTTT. Its translation: CASSLGLAGVYTQYF.

This clonotype was detected ten times or more. The chain uses TRBV28 and TRBJ2-1, with 13 bases identical to TRBD2. V shed 7 bases and J 7 bases; nucleotides not matched to a gene: 4. CDR1 and CDR2 (germline): MDHEN, SYDVKM. This CDR3 spans 14 amino acids. CDR3: CASTSGLAGNEQFF. CDR3 sequence (DNA): TGTGCCAGCACCTCGGGACTAGCGGGGAATGAGCAGTTCTTC.

This clonotype showed up just a few times. The chain couples TRBV7-2 to TRBJ1-3; no reliable D call. From germline, CDR1 is SGHTA and CDR2 FQGNSA. The CDR3 consists of 13 residues. V lost 7 bases and J lost 8, with 15 bases in between. In DNA form, the CDR3 reads TGTGCCAGCACCCGAAGTGGCGGAGACACCATATATTTT. As protein: CASTRSGGDTIYF.

This clonotype was seen only a few times. The CDR3 loop is CASSLSSGTGGSYEQYF. Here the CDR3 DNA reads TGTGCCAGCAGCTTAAGTTCTGGGACAGGGGGCTCCTACGAGCAGTACTTC. V and J are TRBV7-3 and TRBJ2-7, with 11 bases lining up with TRBD1. The CDR3 runs to 17 residues. From germline, CDR1 is SGHTA and CDR2 FQGTGA. Trimming cost V 1 base and J 0 bases; bases outside gene matches: 5.

This clonotype was recorded a few times. J is TRBJ2-2 and V is TRBV24-1; D unclear. V was cut by 1 base and J by 6 bases, with 11 bases left in between. The CDR3 has 15 amino acids. Germline V CDR1 and CDR2: KGHDR, SFDVKD. The CDR3 DNA is TGTGCCACCAGTGATTTCGCTAAACAGTCCGGGGAGCTGTTTTTT. Translating it yields CATSDFAKQSGELFF.

This clonotype was recorded many times. The chain combines TRBV11-2 with TRBJ2-1; 7 nucleotides match TRBD2. V dropped 3 bases and J dropped 6; count of bases not matched to a gene: 5. Per the germline V gene, CDR1 is SGHAT and CDR2 is FQNNGV. The CDR3 spans 14 residues. The CDR3 sequence: CASSLGRDPNEQFF. The CDR3 nucleotides read TGTGCCAGCAGCTTGGGGAGGGATCCCAATGAGCAGTTCTTC.

Ten or more counts support this clonotype. V usage is TRBV29-1 and J usage is TRBJ2-1; no clear D gene. There are 13 residues in the CDR3. Germline CDR1 reads SQVTM; CDR2 reads ANQGSEA. V shed 4 bases and J shed 6 bases, with 13 bases lying between them. The CDR3: CSVVYYTGNEQFF. The CDR3 bases are TGCAGCGTTGTGTACTATACGGGCAATGAGCAGTTCTTC.

This clonotype was counted many times. The genes are TRBV24-1 and TRBJ2-3; the D gene is possibly TRBD1 (6 bases). Germline V CDR1 and CDR2: KGHDR, SFDVKD. The V end lost 1 base, the J end lost 3 bases, and 7 bases lay between the germline ends. CDR3 size: 14 residues. DNA of the CDR3: TGTGCCACCAGTGATTTTCAGGGGACAGATACGCAGTATTTT. It yields the protein CATSDFQGTDTQYF.

This clonotype has more than one count but fewer than ten. The V gene is TRBV27, the J gene TRBJ1-1; a possible D gene is TRBD1 (6 bases). Germline V lookup: CDR1 MNHEY, CDR2 SMNVEV (reference sequence). V lost 5 bases and J lost 0, with 16 bases in between. The CDR3 runs to 16 residues. DNA for the CDR3: TGTGCCAGCAGTCCGACCCCAACAGGGCTGAACACTGAAGCTTTCTTT. Its protein product is CASSPTPTGLNTEAFF.

This clonotype was counted many times. This chain uses TRBV29-1 with TRBJ1-1; 8 positions match TRBD1. V was pared by 4 bases and J by 6 bases, with 4 bases of the junction left unmatched. Looked up from germline, CDR1 is SQVTM and CDR2 is ANQGSEA. The CDR3 spans 12 residues. The CDR3 protein is CSVVQGAAEAFF. The CDR3 coding sequence is TGCAGCGTTGTTCAGGGGGCGGCTGAAGCTTTCTTT.

This clonotype has at least ten counts. V gene TRBV20-1 combines with J gene TRBJ1-2; tentative D call: TRBD1 (5 bases). The V and J ends lost 5 bases and 2 bases respectively, with 9 bases between them. The germline V gene encodes CDR1 DFQATT and CDR2 SNEGSKA (reference sequence). This CDR3 comprises 12 residues. The CDR3 sequence is CSAGGRNYGYTF. CDR3 DNA: TGCAGTGCTGGGGGACGGAACTATGGCTACACCTTC.

At least ten counts were recorded for this clonotype. J is TRBJ2-5 and V is TRBV7-3; D is unresolved. The V end was cut by 0 bases, the J end by 3 bases, with 11 bases between. Germline V gene sequence: CDR1 SGHTA, CDR2 FQGTGA. This CDR3 comprises 15 residues. CDR3 amino acids: CASSLTADDEETQYF. The CDR3 DNA is TGTGCCAGCAGCTTAACCGCGGATGACGAAGAGACCCAGTACTTC.

This clonotype was seen ten or more times. The chain links TRBV20-1 to TRBJ1-5; D is ambiguous. Per germline, CDR1 DFQATT and CDR2 SNEGSKA (reference sequence). Trimming took 6 bases from V and 4 from J, leaving 10 bases between them. The CDR3 sequence is 12 residues long. Here the CDR3 reads CSANTENQPQHF. As DNA, the CDR3 is TGCAGTGCCAACACAGAGAATCAGCCCCAGCATTTT.

This clonotype was recorded a few times. This may arise from a read error, as a much more abundant clone is one base away. V usage is TRBV28 and J usage is TRBJ2-2; 8 positions agree with TRBD2. The CDR3 consists of 19 residues. V was clipped by 8 bases and J by 6 bases; unmatched bases: 23. The germline V gene encodes CDR1 MDHEN and CDR2 SYDVKM. As DNA, the CDR3 is TGTGCCAGCCTCTCGCCGGGACTAGGATTGGTTAGGACTCCCGGGGAGCTGTTTTTT. Its protein product is CASLSPGLGLVRTPGELFF.